The T cell receptor (beta chain) under discussion was sequenced for a study of vaccination effects on CD4 cells after COVID-19. Libraries were prepared by immunoSEQ multiplex PCR; TCRdb keeps only in-frame clonotypes and omits some of them. The sample has 20,000 to 25,000 clones; approximately 70% are singletons. Before sequencing, viral peptide pools were used by the ViraFEST assay to expand antigen-specific CD4+ T cells. Having been cultured for 10 days, the cells underwent CD4+ T cell isolation. None of the vaccinated had previously contracted SARS-CoV-2, and their nucleocapsid antibodies tested negative. Supplemented with roughly 10 IU/ml IL-2 and approximately 10 ug/ml peptides, a few million PBMC per well were kept in culture. This CDR3 contains 15 residues. V was trimmed by 3 bases and J by 0 bases, leaving 13 bases between them. CDR1 and CDR2 (germline): SGHRS, YFSETQ. About this clone itself: The antigen is not known.

Overall study findings and caveats: Clones that were induced by infection or by vaccine showed marked contraction late after vaccination.

Sequenced here: CD4+ T cells from PBMCs cultured with HCoV-NL63 spike peptides, sampled before COVID-19 vaccination. The rearrangement joins TRBV5-1 to TRBJ2-7; possibly TRBD2 for D (5 bases). The TCR originated in a human donor who received a COVID-19 vaccine. DNA for the CDR3: TGCGCCAGCAGCTGGCAAGCGGCTAGCTCCTACGAGCAGTACTTC. Protein product: CASSWQAASSYEQYF.